This T cell receptor beta chain was recorded in a study of T-cell reconstitution after alpha-beta-depleted transplantation in children. The study's findings and limits: T cells produced anew were the main source of T-cell counts and diversity one year after transplant.

A note on this clonotype: Its antigen is currently unknown.

As it was prepared, the TCRbeta library received unique molecular identifiers. TCRdb called the PCR reads again in MiXCR, with one record for every CDR3 protein. The sample contains fewer than 700,000 distinct CDR3 sequences, roughly 13% of which appear only once. The sequencing here drew on PBMCs, mostly from graft donor cells, taken 360 days after TCRalphabeta/CD19-depleted stem cell transplant. The receptor was derived from a male patient younger than 18 who had a stem cell transplant for acute myeloid leukemia, so the T cells may come from the graft donor.

The CDR3 DNA reads TGTGCCAGCAGCGCCACAGGGACACCACAAGAGACCCAGTACTTC. Protein: CASSATGTPQETQYF. The rearrangement joins TRBV9 to TRBJ2-5; tentatively, D is TRBD1 (6 bases). Trimming left V 3 bases short and J 2 bases short, with 14 bases between. CDR3 length equals 15 residues. CDR1 and CDR2 from the germline V gene are SGDLS and YYNGEE.